These T cell receptor beta chains were read from a single sample in a study of Graves' ophthalmopathy and Graves' hyperthyroidism. TCRdb itself ran the multiplex PCR reads through MiXCR, one entry per CDR3 protein. The repertoire holds about 380,000 distinct CDR3 sequences, 15% to 17% seen once, with approximately 7% in the top ten. Sequenced material: peripheral blood. The receptors derive from a young woman with stable Graves' hyperthyroidism. Each CDR3 is given with its conserved first and last residue. Fields, in order: CDR3 length, J gene, clone size, D gene, V gene, CDR3 protein, CDR3 DNA. D genes are given only for firm matches. Some rows have no size entry. The others give once, few or many, or a class for an expanded clone.

16,TRBJ1-1,many,.,TRBV19,CASRIQGWGSNTEAFF,TGTGCCAGTAGAATCCAGGGGTGGGGCTCTAACACTGAAGCTTTCTTT
14,TRBJ1-1,many,TRBD1,TRBV7-8,CASSLTTGDPEAFF,TGTGCCAGCAGCTTAACCACAGGGGACCCTGAAGCTTTCTTT
18,TRBJ2-5,many,TRBD2,TRBV9,CASSVGGLAGPYQETQYF,TGTGCCAGCAGCGTAGGAGGGCTAGCGGGGCCCTACCAAGAGACCCAGTACTTC
12,TRBJ1-5,many,.,TRBV29-1,CSVAGAGQPQHF,TGCAGCGTTGCCGGGGCAGGACAGCCCCAGCATTTT
13,TRBJ1-6,many,.,TRBV9,CASSPGGNSPLHF,TGTGCCAGCAGCCCCGGGGGGAATTCACCCCTCCACTTT
16,TRBJ1-2,many,TRBD1,TRBV27,CASSTYRGRRYGGYTF,TGTGCCAGCAGTACTTATAGGGGGCGCAGATATGGTGGCTACACCTTC
14,TRBJ2-5,.,.,TRBV11-1,CASSPRTGAETQYF,TGTGCCAGCAGCCCACGGACTGGCGCGGAGACCCAGTACTTC
15,TRBJ2-2,many,.,TRBV7-3,CASSLKGRITGELFF,TGTGCCAGCAGCTTAAAAGGGCGGATCACCGGGGAGCTGTTTTTT
17,TRBJ2-2,many,TRBD1,TRBV10-3,CAISDWTGVADTGELFF,TGTGCCATCAGTGATTGGACAGGGGTCGCGGACACCGGGGAGCTGTTTTTT
16,TRBJ1-3,many,.,TRBV2,CASRAGLVISGNTIYF,TGTGCCAGCAGAGCAGGGCTCGTCATCTCTGGAAACACCATATATTTT
13,TRBJ2-5,.,TRBD2,TRBV27,CASSFAGGETQYF,TGTGCCAGCAGTTTCGCGGGAGGTGAGACCCAGTACTTC
12,TRBJ2-7,many,.,TRBV29-1,CSVEAGVGEQYF,TGCAGCGTTGAAGCAGGGGTGGGGGAGCAGTACTTC
17,TRBJ1-5,.,.,TRBV2,CASSESWGRGGHQPQHF,TGTGCCAGCAGTGAAAGTTGGGGGCGCGGGGGTCATCAGCCCCAGCATTTT
13,TRBJ1-2,once,.,TRBV28,CASSLIQNYGYTF,TGTGCCAGCAGTCTCATTCAGAACTATGGCTACACCTTC
14,TRBJ2-7,.,.,TRBV2,CASGDGTGTYEQYF,TGTGCCAGCGGGGACGGGACGGGCACCTACGAGCAGTACTTC
15,TRBJ1-2,many,TRBD1,TRBV11-1,CASSAGTGLSHGYTF,TGTGCCAGCAGCGCCGGGACAGGACTTTCCCATGGCTACACCTTC
17,TRBJ2-2,few,.,TRBV12-3/TRBV12-4,CASGPKLWGADTGELFF,TGTGCCAGCGGCCCCAAACTCTGGGGGGCCGACACCGGGGAGCTGTTTTTT
14,TRBJ2-2,many,.,TRBV10-3,CAIKTHGNTGELFF,TGTGCCATCAAGACACACGGTAACACCGGGGAGCTGTTTTTT
15,TRBJ1-5,.,.,TRBV10-3,CATQTTGDSNQPQHF,TGTGCCACCCAGACCACGGGGGATAGCAATCAGCCCCAGCATTTT
17,TRBJ1-2,.,TRBD1,TRBV12-3/TRBV12-4,CASSLDSWARQGDGYTF,TGTGCCAGCAGTCTCGACTCCTGGGCCCGACAGGGAGATGGCTACACCTTC
17,TRBJ1-5,many,TRBD1,TRBV12-3/TRBV12-4,CASRPGQGGVSNQPQHF,TGTGCCAGCAGACCCGGACAGGGAGGAGTAAGCAATCAGCCCCAGCATTTT
14,TRBJ1-2,many,TRBD1,TRBV5-5,CASSLFTGAVEDTF,TGTGCCAGCAGCTTGTTCACAGGGGCCGTTGAGGACACCTTC
14,TRBJ2-7,many,.,TRBV10-1,CASSEFADGYEQYF,TGCGCCAGCAGTGAGTTCGCTGACGGCTACGAGCAGTACTTC
13,TRBJ1-5,many,TRBD1,TRBV12-3/TRBV12-4,CASSRDRAQPQHF,TGTGCCAGCAGTCGCGACAGGGCTCAGCCCCAGCATTTT
13,TRBJ1-1,many,TRBD1,TRBV12-3/TRBV12-4,CASRLTGGLEAFF,TGTGCCAGCAGGCTAACAGGGGGGCTTGAAGCTTTCTTT
16,TRBJ2-5,many,.,TRBV9,CASSVRGAYKQETQYF,TGTGCCAGCAGCGTAAGAGGGGCATACAAGCAAGAGACCCAGTACTTC